This T cell receptor beta chain came from a study of T cells in Graves' hyperthyroidism and ophthalmopathy. Notes on the study in general: Most expanded thyroid clonotypes above 0.001 recurred in blood.

RNA transcripts yielded amplified TCR beta CDR3 regions. When the TCR CDR3 underwent first-round RT-PCR, the HTBI primer set was used. TCRdb called the multiplex PCR reads again in MiXCR, with one record for every CDR3 protein. The sample includes roughly 720,000 distinct CDR3 sequences, roughly a sixth of them seen just once. Over 18 months, lack of ophthalmopathy progression marked Graves' hyperthyroidism as stable. Newly diagnosed hyperthyroidism patients aged 18 to 65 years had disease lasting under 2 months. Clinical symptoms, serum thyroxine and TRAb, thyroid ultrasound and orbital computed tomography together formed the diagnostic basis. The germline V and J ends were trimmed by 6 bases and 8 bases, with 16 bases remaining between them. The CDR3 is made up of 14 amino acids. At least ten counts were recorded for this clonotype. Antigen specificity is unknown.

The sequence came from a man aged 50 to 60 with Graves' hyperthyroidism. V and J are TRBV12-3 or TRBV12-4 and TRBJ1-4, with D uncertain. The sequencing sample was made of blood. The CDR3 region has the DNA TGTGCCAGCAGCCCTGGGAGGGTAGGGGAAAAACTGTTTTTT. This translates into CASSPGRVGEKLFF.